The present T cell receptor beta chain was sequenced within a study of blood T cell repertoires in COVID-19. Overall study context: Donors in the United States, Italy and Spain gave samples during acute or convalescent COVID-19.

Participants came from roughly 24 US areas, aged about 18 to 90 years. Participants were placed into cohorts based on the clinical history they reported. Each recovered donor of Cohort 3 presented with two negative PCRs, clearance, or symptom resolution. The data were produced by immunoSEQ multiplex PCR, yet TCRdb's version contains in-frame clones alone and is incomplete. This sample has 250,000 to 300,000 clones; 80% to 85% occur once, and the top ten carry approximately 3.6%. The sequence was obtained from a man aged 50 or older who had recovered from COVID-19. Input material: PBMCs or T cells enriched from blood (not recorded which).

In nucleotides, the CDR3 is TGTGCCAGCAGCCAATCGGCGGGACTTAAAGCTTTCTTT. Protein sequence: CASSQSAGLKAFF. This chain links TRBV3-1 (or the pseudogene TRBV3-2) with TRBJ1-1; possible D gene TRBD1, 5 bases. The CDR3 contains 13 residues. The V end lost 2 bases, the J end lost 9 bases, and 13 bases lay between the germline ends. Per germline, CDR1 LGHDT and CDR2 YNNKEL (reference sequence).